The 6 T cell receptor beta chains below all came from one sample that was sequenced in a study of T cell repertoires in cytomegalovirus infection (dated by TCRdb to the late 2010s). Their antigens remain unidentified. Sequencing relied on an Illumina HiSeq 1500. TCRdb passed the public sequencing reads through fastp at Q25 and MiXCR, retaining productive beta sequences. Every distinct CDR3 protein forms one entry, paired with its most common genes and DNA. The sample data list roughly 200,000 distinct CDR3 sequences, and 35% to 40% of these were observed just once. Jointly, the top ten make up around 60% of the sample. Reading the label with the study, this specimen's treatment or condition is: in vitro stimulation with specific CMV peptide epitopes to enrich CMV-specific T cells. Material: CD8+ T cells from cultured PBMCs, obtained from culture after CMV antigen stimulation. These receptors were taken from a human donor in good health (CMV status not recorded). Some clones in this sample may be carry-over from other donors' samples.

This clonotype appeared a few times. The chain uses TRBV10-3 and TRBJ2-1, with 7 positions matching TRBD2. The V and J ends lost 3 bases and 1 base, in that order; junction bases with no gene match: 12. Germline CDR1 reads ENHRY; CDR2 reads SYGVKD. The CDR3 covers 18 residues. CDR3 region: CAISDDPEGTTSYNEQFF. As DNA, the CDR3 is TGTGCCATCAGTGATGACCCCGAGGGGACTACTTCCTACAATGAGCAGTTCTTC.

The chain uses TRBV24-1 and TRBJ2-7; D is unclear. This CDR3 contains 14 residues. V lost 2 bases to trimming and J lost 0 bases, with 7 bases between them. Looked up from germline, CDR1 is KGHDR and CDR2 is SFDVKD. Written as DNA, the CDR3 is TGTGCCACCAGTGATTCCGGCCTCTCCTACGAGCAGTACTTC. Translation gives CATSDSGLSYEQYF.

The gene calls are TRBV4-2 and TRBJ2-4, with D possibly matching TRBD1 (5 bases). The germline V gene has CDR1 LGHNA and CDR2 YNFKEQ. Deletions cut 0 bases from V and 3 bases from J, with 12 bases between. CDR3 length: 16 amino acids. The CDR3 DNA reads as TGTGCCAGCAGCCAAGATTGGGGCTTGGACAAAAACATTCAGTACTTC. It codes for CASSQDWGLDKNIQYF.

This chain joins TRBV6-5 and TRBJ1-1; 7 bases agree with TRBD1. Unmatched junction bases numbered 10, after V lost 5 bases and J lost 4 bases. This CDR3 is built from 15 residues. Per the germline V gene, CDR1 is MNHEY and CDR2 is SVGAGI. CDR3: CASSIRQGSRTEAFF. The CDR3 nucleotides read TGTGCCAGCAGTATCCGACAGGGATCACGCACTGAAGCTTTCTTT.

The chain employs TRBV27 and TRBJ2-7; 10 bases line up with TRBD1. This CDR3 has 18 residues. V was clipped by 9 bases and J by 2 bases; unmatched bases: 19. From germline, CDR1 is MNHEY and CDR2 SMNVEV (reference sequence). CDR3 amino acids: CARTPGTGASLIPYEQYF. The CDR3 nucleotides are TGTGCCAGAACTCCCGGGACAGGGGCTTCGTTAATCCCCTACGAGCAGTACTTC.

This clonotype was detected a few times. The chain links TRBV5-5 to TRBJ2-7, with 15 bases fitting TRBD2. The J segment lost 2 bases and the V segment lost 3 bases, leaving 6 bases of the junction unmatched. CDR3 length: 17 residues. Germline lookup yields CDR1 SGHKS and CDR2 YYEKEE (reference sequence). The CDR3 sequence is CASSSRRTSGGAYEQYF. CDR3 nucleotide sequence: TGTGCCAGCAGCTCCCGCCGGACTAGCGGGGGGGCCTACGAGCAGTACTTC.